The 5 T cell receptor beta chains below come from one sample, sequenced in a study of blood T cells in healthy people across ages. The second PCR ran 7 to 11 cycles with a sample-barcoded 5' primer and J-beta primers. TCRdb redid the calling of the 5' RACE reads with MiXCR, one entry per CDR3 protein. The table shows almost 300,000 distinct CDR3 sequences, with around 27% occurring only once. Input material: blood. The receptors were sampled from a woman between 65 and 79 years old in good health.

The V call is TRBV20-1, the J call TRBJ2-5; 15 bases agree with TRBD2. CDR1 DFQATT and CDR2 SNEGSKA come from the germline V gene (reference sequence). The trim removed 3 bases at V and 5 bases at J, leaving 4 bases unmatched. This CDR3 spans 15 amino acids. CDR3 protein: CSARGTSGRSETQYF. CDR3 coding DNA: TGCAGTGCTAGGGGGACTAGCGGGAGGAGTGAGACCCAGTACTTC.

This CDR3 reads CASSLTTSGVKGIEQFF. CDR3 DNA sequence: TGTGCCAGCAGTCTTACGACTAGCGGAGTTAAAGGGATTGAGCAGTTCTTC. The chain is built from TRBV12-3 or TRBV12-4 and TRBJ2-1, with 9 positions matching TRBD2. The CDR3 length is 17 residues. Germline trimming cut 5 bases from V and 9 bases from J; bases unmatched to any gene: 17.

This clonotype has a handful of counts. The chain carries TRBV7-9 and TRBJ1-2, with unresolved D. CDR1 is SEHNR and CDR2 is FQNEAQ in the germline V gene (reference sequence). This CDR3 has 15 amino acids. The germline V and J ends were trimmed by 1 base and 8 bases, with 17 bases remaining between them. Written as DNA, the CDR3 is TGTGCCAGCAGCTTAGAAGGCAGGAGCCTCATCGGCTACACCTTC. This translates into CASSLEGRSLIGYTF.

This clonotype was counted a few times. V and J are TRBV20-1 and TRBJ2-5; 9 nucleotides align to TRBD2. The CDR3 runs to 16 residues. The trim removed 3 bases at V and 5 bases at J, leaving 13 bases unmatched. CDR1 is DFQATT, CDR2 SNEGSKA, per germline (reference sequence). Written as DNA, the CDR3 is TGCAGTGCTAGCCTGGTTGGCGGGAGGGCGTTTGAGACCCAGTACTTC. It codes for CSASLVGGRAFETQYF.

This clonotype was observed a handful of times. An end of the junction does not agree with germline; a read error may underlie this. The V call is TRBV11-2, the J call TRBJ2-1; tentatively, D is TRBD1 or TRBD2 (5 bases each). Germline loops: CDR1 SGHAT, CDR2 FQNNGV. The CDR3 has 18 residues. CDR3 DNA: TGTGCCAGCAGCTTTCGCGCCGGGGCAATGAGCTCCTACAATGAGCAGTCCTTC. Amino acids: CASSFRAGAMSSYNEQSF.